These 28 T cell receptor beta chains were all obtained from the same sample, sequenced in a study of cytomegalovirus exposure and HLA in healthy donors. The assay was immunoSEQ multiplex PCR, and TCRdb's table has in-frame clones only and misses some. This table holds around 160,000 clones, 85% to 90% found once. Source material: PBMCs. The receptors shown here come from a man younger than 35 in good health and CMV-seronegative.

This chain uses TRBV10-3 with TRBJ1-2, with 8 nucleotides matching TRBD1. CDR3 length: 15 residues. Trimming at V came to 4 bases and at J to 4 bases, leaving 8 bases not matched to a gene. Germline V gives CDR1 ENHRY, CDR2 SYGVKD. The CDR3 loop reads CAISVQGDLGYGYTF. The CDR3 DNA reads TGTGCCATCAGTGTACAGGGGGACCTCGGCTATGGCTACACCTTC.

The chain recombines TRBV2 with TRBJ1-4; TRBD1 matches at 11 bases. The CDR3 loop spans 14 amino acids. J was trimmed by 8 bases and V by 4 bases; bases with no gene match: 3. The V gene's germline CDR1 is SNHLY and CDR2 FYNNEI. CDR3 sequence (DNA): TGTGCCAGCAGTGTGGACAGGGGGCGGGAAAAACTGTTTTTT. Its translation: CASSVDRGREKLFF.

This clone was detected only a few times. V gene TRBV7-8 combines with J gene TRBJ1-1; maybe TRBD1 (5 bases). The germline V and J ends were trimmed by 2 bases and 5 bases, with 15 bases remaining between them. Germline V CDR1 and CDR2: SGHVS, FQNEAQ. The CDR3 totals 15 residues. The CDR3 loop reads CASSLRQGSSTEAFF. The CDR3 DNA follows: TGTGCCAGCAGCTTAAGGCAGGGTTCTAGTACTGAAGCTTTCTTT.

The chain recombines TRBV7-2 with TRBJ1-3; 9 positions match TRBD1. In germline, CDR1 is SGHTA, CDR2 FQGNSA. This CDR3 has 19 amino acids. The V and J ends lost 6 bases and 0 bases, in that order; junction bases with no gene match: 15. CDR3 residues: CASSPLVGTGLGSGNTIYF. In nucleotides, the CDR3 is TGTGCCAGCAGTCCCCTAGTGGGGACAGGGTTAGGCTCTGGAAACACCATATATTTT. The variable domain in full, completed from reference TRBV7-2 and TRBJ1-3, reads GAGVSQSPSNKVTEKGKDVELRCDPISGHTALYWYRQSLGQGLEFLIYFQGNSAPDKSGLPSDRFSAERTGGSVSTLTIQRTQQEDSAVYLCASSPLVGTGLGSGNTIYFGEGSWLTVV.

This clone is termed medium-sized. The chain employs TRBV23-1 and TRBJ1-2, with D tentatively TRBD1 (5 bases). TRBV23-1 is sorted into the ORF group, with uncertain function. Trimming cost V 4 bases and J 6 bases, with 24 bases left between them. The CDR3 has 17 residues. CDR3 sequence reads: CASSRPPRQLRINGYTF. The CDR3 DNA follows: TGCGCCAGCAGTCGGCCACCGCGACAGCTTAGGATTAATGGCTACACCTTC.

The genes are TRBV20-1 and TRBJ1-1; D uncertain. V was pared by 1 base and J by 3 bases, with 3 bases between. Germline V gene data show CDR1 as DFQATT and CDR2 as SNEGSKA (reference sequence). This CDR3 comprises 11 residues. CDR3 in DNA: TGCAGTGCTAGAGGAGACACTGAAGCTTTCTTT. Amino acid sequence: CSARGDTEAFF.

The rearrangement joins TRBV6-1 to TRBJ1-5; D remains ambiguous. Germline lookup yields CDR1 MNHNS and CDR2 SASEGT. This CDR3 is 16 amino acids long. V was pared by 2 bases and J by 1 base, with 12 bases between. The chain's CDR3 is CASSERGSPSNQPQHF. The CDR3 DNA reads TGTGCCAGCAGTGAAAGAGGCAGTCCGAGCAATCAGCCCCAGCATTTT.

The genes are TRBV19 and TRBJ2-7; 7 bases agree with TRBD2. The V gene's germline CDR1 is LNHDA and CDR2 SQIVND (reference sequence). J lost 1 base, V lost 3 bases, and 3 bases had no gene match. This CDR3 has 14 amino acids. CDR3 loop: CASSITSVSYEQYF. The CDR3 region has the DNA TGTGCCAGTAGTATTACTAGCGTATCCTACGAGCAGTACTTC.

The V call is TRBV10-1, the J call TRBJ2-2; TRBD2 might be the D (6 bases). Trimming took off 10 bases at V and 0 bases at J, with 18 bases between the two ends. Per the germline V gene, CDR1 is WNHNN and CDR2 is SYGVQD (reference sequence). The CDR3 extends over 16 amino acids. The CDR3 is CAMGGGMTANTGELFF. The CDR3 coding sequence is TGCGCCATGGGGGGAGGAATGACCGCGAACACCGGGGAGCTGTTTTTT.

In DNA form, the CDR3 reads TGCGCCAGCAGCTTGAATGGGGGGGCCGGTGATACTGAAGCTTTCTTT. This sequence encodes CASSLNGGAGDTEAFF. The chain recombines TRBV5-1 with TRBJ1-1; a possible D gene is TRBD1 (6 bases). V gave up 1 base and J gave up 5 bases, with 18 bases separating them. Germline-derived CDR1 and CDR2 are SGHRS and YFSETQ. The CDR3 has 16 residues.

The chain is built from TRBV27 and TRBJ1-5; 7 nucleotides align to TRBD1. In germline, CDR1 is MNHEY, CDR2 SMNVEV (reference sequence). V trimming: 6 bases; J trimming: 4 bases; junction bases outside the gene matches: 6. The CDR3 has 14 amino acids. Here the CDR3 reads CASRDRLGNQPQHF. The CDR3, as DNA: TGTGCCAGCAGGGACAGGCTGGGTAATCAGCCCCAGCATTTT.

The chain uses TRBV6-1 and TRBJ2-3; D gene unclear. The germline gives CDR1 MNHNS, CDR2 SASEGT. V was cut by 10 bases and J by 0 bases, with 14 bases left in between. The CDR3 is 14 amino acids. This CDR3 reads CATGWASSTDTQYF. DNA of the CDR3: TGTGCCACCGGATGGGCATCCAGCACAGATACGCAGTATTTT.

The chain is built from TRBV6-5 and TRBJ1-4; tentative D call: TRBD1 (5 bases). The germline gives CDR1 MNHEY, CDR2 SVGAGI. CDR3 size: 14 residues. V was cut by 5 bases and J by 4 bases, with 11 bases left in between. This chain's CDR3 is CASSPDNSNEKLFF. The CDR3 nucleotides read TGTGCCAGCAGTCCGGACAACAGTAATGAAAAACTGTTTTTT.

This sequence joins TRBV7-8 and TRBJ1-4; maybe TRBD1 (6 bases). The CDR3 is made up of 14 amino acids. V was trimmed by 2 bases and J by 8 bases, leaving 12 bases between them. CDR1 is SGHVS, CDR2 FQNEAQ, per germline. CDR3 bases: TGTGCCAGCAGCTTAAGAGCGGGGGCCGAAAAACTGTTTTTT. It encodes CASSLRAGAEKLFF.

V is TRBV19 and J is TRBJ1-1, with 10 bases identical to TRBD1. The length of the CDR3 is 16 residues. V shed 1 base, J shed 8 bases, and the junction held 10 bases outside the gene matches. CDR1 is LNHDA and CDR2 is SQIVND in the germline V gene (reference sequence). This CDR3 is CASSIARTGGYAEAFF. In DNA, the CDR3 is TGTGCCAGTAGTATAGCCCGGACAGGGGGATACGCCGAAGCTTTCTTT.

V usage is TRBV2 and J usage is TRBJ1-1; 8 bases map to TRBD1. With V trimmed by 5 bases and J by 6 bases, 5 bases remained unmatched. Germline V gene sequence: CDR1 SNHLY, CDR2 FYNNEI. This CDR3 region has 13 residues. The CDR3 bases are TGTGCCAGCAGTTACTCGGACAGGGCTGAAGCTTTCTTT. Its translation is CASSYSDRAEAFF.

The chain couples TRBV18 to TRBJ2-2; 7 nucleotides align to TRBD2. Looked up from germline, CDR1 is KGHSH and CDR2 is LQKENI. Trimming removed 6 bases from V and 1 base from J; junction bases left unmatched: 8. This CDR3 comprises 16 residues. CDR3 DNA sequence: TGTGCCAGCTCCTTCACTAGCGTATTGAACACCGGGGAGCTGTTTTTT. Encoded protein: CASSFTSVLNTGELFF.

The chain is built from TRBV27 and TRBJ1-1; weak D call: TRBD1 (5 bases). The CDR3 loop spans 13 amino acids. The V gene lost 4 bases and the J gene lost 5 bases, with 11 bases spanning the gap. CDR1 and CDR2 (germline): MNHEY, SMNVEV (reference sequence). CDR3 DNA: TGTGCCAGCAGTTCCCAGGGTTGGACTGAAGCTTTCTTT. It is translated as CASSSQGWTEAFF.

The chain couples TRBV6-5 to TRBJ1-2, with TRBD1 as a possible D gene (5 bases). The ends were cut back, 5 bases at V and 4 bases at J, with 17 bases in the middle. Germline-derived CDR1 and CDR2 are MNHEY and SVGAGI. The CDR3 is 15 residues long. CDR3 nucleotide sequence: TGTGCCAGCAGTCAGGGAGGGGCGAGGAGCTATGGCTACACCTTC. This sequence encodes CASSQGGARSYGYTF.

The DNA of the CDR3 is TGTGCCAGCAGTTTATACCGGGACACCAACGAGCAGTACGTC. Its protein product is CASSLYRDTNEQYV. The rearrangement uses TRBV28 and TRBJ2-7, with a weak D call TRBD1 (6 bases). Germline V lookup: CDR1 MDHEN, CDR2 SYDVKM. V lost 1 base and J 5 bases, leaving 12 bases between the germline ends. This CDR3 has 14 residues.

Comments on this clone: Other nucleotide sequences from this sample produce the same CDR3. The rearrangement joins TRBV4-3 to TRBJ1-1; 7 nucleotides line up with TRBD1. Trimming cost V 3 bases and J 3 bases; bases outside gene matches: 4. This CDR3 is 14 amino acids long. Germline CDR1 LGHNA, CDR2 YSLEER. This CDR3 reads CASSQRQGYTEAFF. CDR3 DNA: TGCGCCAGCAGCCAGAGACAGGGTTACACTGAAGCTTTCTTT.

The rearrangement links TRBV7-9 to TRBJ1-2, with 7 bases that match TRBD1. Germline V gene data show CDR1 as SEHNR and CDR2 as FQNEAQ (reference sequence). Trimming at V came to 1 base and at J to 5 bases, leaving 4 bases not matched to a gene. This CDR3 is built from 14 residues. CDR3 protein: CASSLGGQVYGYTF. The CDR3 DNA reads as TGTGCCAGCAGCTTAGGAGGACAGGTGTATGGCTACACCTTC.

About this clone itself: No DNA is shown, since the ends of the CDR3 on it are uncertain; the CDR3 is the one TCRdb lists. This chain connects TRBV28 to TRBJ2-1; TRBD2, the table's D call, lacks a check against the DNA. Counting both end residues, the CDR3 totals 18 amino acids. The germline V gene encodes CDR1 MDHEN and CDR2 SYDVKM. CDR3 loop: CASSLAQAYGGSYNEQFF.

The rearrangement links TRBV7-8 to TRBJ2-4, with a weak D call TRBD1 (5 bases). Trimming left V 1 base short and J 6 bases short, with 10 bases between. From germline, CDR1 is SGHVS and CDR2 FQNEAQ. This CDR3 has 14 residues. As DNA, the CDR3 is TGTGCCAGCAGCTTAGACAGGCAGGGAAACATTCAGTACTTC. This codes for CASSLDRQGNIQYF.

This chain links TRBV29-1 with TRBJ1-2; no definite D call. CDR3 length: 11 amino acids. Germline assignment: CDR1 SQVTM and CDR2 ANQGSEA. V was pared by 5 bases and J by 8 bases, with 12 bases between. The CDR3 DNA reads TGCAGCGTTACCGGGCGGGAGGGCTACACCTTC. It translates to CSVTGREGYTF. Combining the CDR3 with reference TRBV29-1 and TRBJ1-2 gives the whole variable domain SAVISQKPSRDICQRGTSLTIQCQVDSQVTMMFWYRQQPGQSLTLIATANQGSEATYESGFVIDKFPISRPNLTFSTLTVSNMSPEDSSIYLCSVTGREGYTFGSGTRLTVV.

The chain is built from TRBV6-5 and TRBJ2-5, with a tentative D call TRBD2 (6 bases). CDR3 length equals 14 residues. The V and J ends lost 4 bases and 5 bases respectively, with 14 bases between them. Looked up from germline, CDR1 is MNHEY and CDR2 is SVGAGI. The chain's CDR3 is CASSSSGGLETQYF. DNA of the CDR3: TGTGCCAGCAGTTCCTCAGGAGGGCTGGAGACCCAGTACTTC.

The DNA of the CDR3 is TGTGCCAGCACTGGGGCTAGCGGGGGGTACACAGATACGCAGTATTTT. It is translated as CASTGASGGYTDTQYF. The chain joins TRBV5-4 to TRBJ2-3; 11 nucleotides line up with TRBD2. The germline V gene has CDR1 SGHNT and CDR2 YYREEE (reference sequence). This CDR3 has 16 residues. V was pared by 6 bases and J by 2 bases, with 8 bases of the junction left unmatched. Filled out from reference TRBV5-4 and TRBJ2-3, the complete variable domain reads ETGVTQSPTHLIKTRGQQVTLRCSSQSGHNTVSWYQQALGQGPQFIFQYYREEENGRGNFPPRFSGLQFPNYSSELNVNALELDDSALYLCASTGASGGYTDTQYFGPGTRLTVL.

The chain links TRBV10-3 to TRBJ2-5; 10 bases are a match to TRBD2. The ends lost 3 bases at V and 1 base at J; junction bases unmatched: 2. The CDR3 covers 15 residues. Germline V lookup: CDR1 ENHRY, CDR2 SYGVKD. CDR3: CAISDTSGVQETQYF. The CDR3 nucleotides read TGTGCCATCAGTGATACTAGCGGGGTCCAAGAGACCCAGTACTTC.